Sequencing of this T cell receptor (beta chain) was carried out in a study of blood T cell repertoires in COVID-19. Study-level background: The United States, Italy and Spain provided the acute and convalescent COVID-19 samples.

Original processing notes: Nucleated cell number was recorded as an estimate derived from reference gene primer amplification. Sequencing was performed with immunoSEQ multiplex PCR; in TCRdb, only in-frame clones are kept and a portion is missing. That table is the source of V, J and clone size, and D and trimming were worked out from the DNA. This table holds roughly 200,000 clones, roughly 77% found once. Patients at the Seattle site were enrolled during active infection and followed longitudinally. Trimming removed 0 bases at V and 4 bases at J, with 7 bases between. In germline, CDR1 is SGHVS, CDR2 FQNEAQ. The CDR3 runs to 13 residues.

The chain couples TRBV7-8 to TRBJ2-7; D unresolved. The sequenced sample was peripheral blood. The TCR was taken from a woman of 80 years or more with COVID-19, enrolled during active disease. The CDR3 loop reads CASSLARQYEQYF. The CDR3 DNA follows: TGTGCCAGCAGCTTAGCGCGGCAGTACGAGCAGTACTTC.